The clone carrying this TCR beta chain was counted between two and nine times. Its antigen is currently unknown. Next came a second PCR, run for 7 to 11 cycles, which used a sample-barcoded 5' primer along with a J-beta primer mix. TCRdb reanalysed the 5' RACE reads using MiXCR and keeps one entry per CDR3 protein. In the table there are about 1.8 million distinct CDR3 sequences, around half of which are singletons. This entry belongs to a study of blood T cells in healthy people across ages. Study-wide findings and caveats: The study found more naive CD4+ cells and higher diversity in long-lived than aged donors.

Isolation recovered at least 7 million PBMCs from every sample. The amount of total RNA extracted per sample was at least 5 micrograms. CDR3 length: 16 amino acids. CDR1 is SNHLY, CDR2 FYNNEI, per germline. The genes are TRBV2 and TRBJ2-7, with 8 bases identical to TRBD2. Gene TRBJ2-5 matches the end of the DNA better, so the J call may be wrong. The sample was blood. The TCR sequence derives from a woman between 35 and 50 years old in good health. The CDR3 DNA sequence: TGTGCCAGCAGCGGACCTTTTAGCGGGGTGGATGAGACCCAGTACTTC. Its protein is CASSGPFSGVDETQYF.